This TCR beta chain appears in the sequencing data of a study of OX40 agonist ivuxolimab in advanced cancers. Germline CDR1 is SNHLY and CDR2 is FYNNEI. The CDR3 length is 12 residues. Anyone with autoimmune disease history or systemic immunosuppression was excluded. Some clones are missing from TCRdb's copy, which holds only in-frame ones; the method was immunoSEQ multiplex PCR. Among 90,000 to 100,000 clones listed, almost 90% were seen once. The receptor's source is an adult with an advanced solid tumor such as melanoma, head and neck, liver or kidney cancer. The rearrangement links TRBV2 to TRBJ2-5; 7 positions match TRBD1. The DNA end favors TRBJ2-7, so the J call may be wrong. Sample: CD4+ or CD8+ T cells sorted from blood, taken in a trial of the OX40 agonist ivuxolimab. As DNA, the CDR3 is TGTGCCATCCGACAGGGATCCTACGAGCAGTACTTC. Translated: CAIRQGSYEQYF.